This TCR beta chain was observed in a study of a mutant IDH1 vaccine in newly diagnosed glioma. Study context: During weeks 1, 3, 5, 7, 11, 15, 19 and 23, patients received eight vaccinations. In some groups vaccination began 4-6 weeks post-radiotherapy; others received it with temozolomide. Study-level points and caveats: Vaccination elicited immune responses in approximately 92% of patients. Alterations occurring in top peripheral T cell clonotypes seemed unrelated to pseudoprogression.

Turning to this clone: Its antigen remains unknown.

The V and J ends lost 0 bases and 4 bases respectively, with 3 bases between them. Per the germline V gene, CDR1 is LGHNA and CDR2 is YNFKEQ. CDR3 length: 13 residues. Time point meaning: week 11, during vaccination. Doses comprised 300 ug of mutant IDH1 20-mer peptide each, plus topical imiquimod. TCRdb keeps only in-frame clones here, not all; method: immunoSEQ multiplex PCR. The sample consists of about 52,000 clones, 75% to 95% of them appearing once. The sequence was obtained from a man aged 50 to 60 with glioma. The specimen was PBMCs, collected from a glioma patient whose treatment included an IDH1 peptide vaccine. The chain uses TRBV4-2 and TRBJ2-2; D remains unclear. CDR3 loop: CASSQESTGELFF. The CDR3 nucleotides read TGTGCCAGCAGCCAAGAGAGCACCGGGGAGCTGTTTTTT.